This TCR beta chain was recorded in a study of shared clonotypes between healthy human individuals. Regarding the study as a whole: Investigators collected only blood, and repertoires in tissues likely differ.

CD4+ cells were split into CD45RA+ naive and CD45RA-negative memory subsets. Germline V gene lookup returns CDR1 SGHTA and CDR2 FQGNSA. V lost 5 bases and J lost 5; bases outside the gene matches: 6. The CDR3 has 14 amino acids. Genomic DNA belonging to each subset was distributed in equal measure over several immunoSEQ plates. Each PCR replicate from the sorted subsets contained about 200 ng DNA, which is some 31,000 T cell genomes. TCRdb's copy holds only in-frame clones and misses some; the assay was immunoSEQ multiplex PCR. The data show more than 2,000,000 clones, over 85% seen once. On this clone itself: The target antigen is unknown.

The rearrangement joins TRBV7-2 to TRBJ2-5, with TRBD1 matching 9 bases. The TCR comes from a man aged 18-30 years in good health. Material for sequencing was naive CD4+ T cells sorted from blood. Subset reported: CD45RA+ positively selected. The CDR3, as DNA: TGTGCCAGCAGCATCAACAGGGGGCTCGAGACCCAGTACTTC. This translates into CASSINRGLETQYF.